Listed below are T cell receptor beta chains from one sample, sequenced in a study of CD4 T cells in relation to SARS-CoV-2 and coronaviruses. These receptors' antigens are unknown. Assay used: immunoSEQ multiplex PCR; TCRdb lists only in-frame clones, some missing. In the table there are roughly 23,000 clones, about three quarters of which are singletons. The sample comprised CD4+ T cells from PBMCs, cultured in vitro. The source is a human donor in good health. Each CDR3 is given with its conserved first and last residue. The D gene is left open where the match is weak. The size field is filled for only some rows; it gives once, few, many or a size class.

>TRBJ2-3|TRBV6-4|.|.
CASSDSATDTQYF
TGTGCCAGCAGTGACTCGGCTACAGATACGCAGTATTTT
>TRBJ2-1|TRBV7-8|.|TRBD2
CASSQYGLAGYNEQFF
TGTGCCAGCAGCCAATATGGACTAGCGGGTTACAATGAGCAGTTCTTC
>TRBJ1-4|TRBV30|.|TRBD1
CAWSARQGVNEKLFF
TGTGCCTGGAGTGCCAGACAGGGGGTAAATGAAAAACTGTTTTTT
>TRBJ2-5|TRBV4-2|.|.
CASSQDWGQGLETQYF
TGTGCCAGCAGCCAAGACTGGGGGCAGGGATTAGAGACCCAGTACTTC
>TRBJ1-1|TRBV3-1/TRBV3-2|few|TRBD1
CASSRQGGVNTEAFF
TGTGCCAGCAGCCGACAGGGGGGGGTGAACACTGAAGCTTTCTTT
>TRBJ1-1|TRBV20-1|.|.
CSASKAAGTEAFF
TGCAGTGCTAGTAAGGCAGCGGGGACTGAAGCTTTCTTT
>TRBJ2-7|TRBV5-1|once|TRBD2
CASSLGAGATYEQYF
TGCGCCAGCAGCTTGGGAGCGGGAGCTACCTACGAGCAGTACTTC
>TRBJ2-7|TRBV10-3|.|TRBD2
CASRLAGEGEQYF
TGTGCCTCAAGACTAGCGGGAGAGGGCGAGCAGTACTTC
>TRBJ2-7|TRBV27|.|.
CASSPRPGAFDEQYF
TGTGCCAGCAGTCCGCGTCCGGGTGCTTTCGACGAGCAGTACTTC
>TRBJ1-6|TRBV21-1|.|.
CASETGRHNSPLHF
TGTGCCAGCGAAACAGGTCGGCATAATTCACCCCTCCACTTT
>TRBJ2-3|TRBV18|.|TRBD2
CASSRRKGGSTDTQYF
TGTGCCAGCTCACGTCGCAAGGGAGGGAGCACAGATACGCAGTATTTT
>TRBJ1-1|TRBV6-1|.|TRBD1
CASSAETGGRSTEAFF
TGTGCCAGCAGTGCGGAAACAGGGGGCCGGAGCACTGAAGCTTTCTTT
>TRBJ2-3|TRBV7-2|.|.
CASSTTGGTDTQYF
TGTGCCAGCAGCACCACGGGGGGCACAGATACGCAGTATTTT
>TRBJ1-5|TRBV19|.|TRBD1
CASSSLLGQGIQPQHF
TGTGCCAGTAGTTCCCTTTTGGGACAGGGTATCCAGCCCCAGCATTTT
>TRBJ2-3|TRBV11-3|.|.
CASSLGREDTQYF
TGTGCCAGCAGCCTCGGGCGTGAAGATACGCAGTATTTT
>TRBJ2-1|TRBV7-2|.|TRBD2
CASRLGTNPFLYNEQFF
TGTGCCAGCAGACTCGGGACTAACCCTTTCCTCTACAATGAGCAGTTCTTC
>TRBJ1-2|TRBV11-2|.|.
CASSAGGSYTF
TGTGCCAGCAGCGCGGGTGGGAGCTACACCTTC
>TRBJ2-3|TRBV19|.|TRBD2
CASSRREGFADTQYF
TGTGCCAGTAGTAGGCGGGAGGGCTTCGCAGATACGCAGTATTTT
>TRBJ2-3|TRBV4-1|.|TRBD1
CASSQDGQGRGTTKTQYF
TGCGCCAGCAGCCAAGATGGACAGGGAAGGGGAACGACTAAAACGCAGTATTTT
>TRBJ1-3|TRBV7-9|few|.
CASSLDSYSGNTIYF
TGTGCCAGCAGCTTAGACAGCTACTCTGGAAACACCATATATTTT
>TRBJ2-7|TRBV3-1/TRBV3-2|.|.
CASSRGTGGYEQYF
TGTGCCAGCAGCCGGGGGACTGGGGGCTACGAGCAGTACTTC
>TRBJ2-1|TRBV19|.|TRBD2
CASSKTGSLAGNEQFF
TGTGCCAGTAGTAAAACCGGGTCACTAGCGGGGAATGAGCAGTTCTTC
>TRBJ1-2|TRBV5-1|few|.
CASSLYRALYGYTF
TGCGCCAGCAGCTTGTACAGGGCCCTCTATGGCTACACCTTC
>TRBJ2-7|TRBV6-5|.|.
CASSLARHYEQYF
TGTGCCAGCAGCCTCGCTCGACACTACGAGCAGTACTTC
>TRBJ1-5|TRBV7-8|.|.
CASSLERGPNQPQHF
TGTGCCAGCAGCTTAGAGAGGGGACCCAATCAGCCCCAGCATTTT
>TRBJ1-5|TRBV4-1|.|.
CASSQDSGSGFSNQPQHF
TGCGCCAGCAGCCAAGATTCGGGATCAGGATTTAGCAATCAGCCCCAGCATTTT
>TRBJ2-3|TRBV20-1|.|.
CSASARSDADTQYF
TGCAGTGCTAGTGCCAGGAGTGACGCAGATACGCAGTATTTT
>TRBJ1-1|TRBV19|.|.
CASISLQGGTEAFF
TGTGCCAGTATATCCCTACAGGGTGGCACTGAAGCTTTCTTT
>TRBJ2-7|TRBV15|.|.
CATSRARGYEQYF
TGTGCCACCAGCAGAGCGCGGGGCTACGAGCAGTACTTC
>TRBJ1-6|TRBV27|few|.
CASRASGGRNSPLHF
TGTGCCAGCAGAGCATCGGGGGGGCGAAATTCACCCCTCCACTTT
>TRBJ2-1|TRBV9|.|.
CASSPPPWDPLGNEQFF
TGTGCCAGCAGCCCCCCACCCTGGGACCCCTTAGGGAATGAGCAGTTCTTC
>TRBJ2-3|TRBV11-2|.|.
CASSPWTSTDTQYF
TGTGCCAGCAGCCCGTGGACCAGCACAGATACGCAGTATTTT
>TRBJ1-1|TRBV11-2|.|TRBD1
CASSEGAGTEAFF
TGTGCCAGCAGCGAGGGGGCCGGGACTGAAGCTTTCTTT
>TRBJ2-1|TRBV6-5|few|.
CASSYEGRRDEQFF
TGTGCCAGCAGTTACGAAGGCAGGAGGGATGAGCAGTTCTTC
>TRBJ2-1|TRBV19|.|.
CASSGFYNEQFF
TGTGCCAGTAGTGGGTTCTACAATGAGCAGTTCTTC
>TRBJ1-5|TRBV10-3|.|.
CAISQDRHQPQHF
TGTGCCATCAGTCAGGACAGACATCAGCCCCAGCATTTT
>TRBJ2-3|TRBV11-3|.|.
CASSPMDGTDTQYF
TGTGCCAGCAGCCCGATGGATGGCACAGATACGCAGTATTTT
>TRBJ2-7|TRBV27|.|.
CASSLTRSSYEQYF
TGTGCCAGCAGTTTAACAAGAAGCTCCTACGAGCAGTACTTC
>TRBJ1-4|TRBV20-1|.|.
CSASNNEKLFF
TGCAGTGCGAGCAACAATGAAAAACTGTTTTTT
>TRBJ2-3|TRBV7-3|.|TRBD2
CASSFRGGGTDTQYF
TGTGCCAGCAGCTTCCGCGGGGGGGGCACAGATACGCAGTATTTT
>TRBJ1-1|TRBV7-6|.|.
CASSARRGGSTEAFF
TGTGCCAGCAGCGCCCGACGGGGGGGGAGCACTGAAGCTTTCTTT
>TRBJ1-1|TRBV10-3|.|TRBD1
CAISGTQGAGTEAFF
TGTGCCATCAGTGGGACCCAGGGGGCGGGTACTGAAGCTTTCTTT
>TRBJ2-5|TRBV24-1|.|.
CATRGTADRGETQYF
TGTGCCACCAGGGGGACGGCCGATCGGGGTGAGACCCAGTACTTC